The T cell receptor (beta chain) described here comes from a study of control samples from healthy donors and cancer patients. This clone occurred a few times. V shed 0 bases and J shed 1 base, with 9 bases lying between them. This CDR3 has 16 amino acids. CDR1 is LGHNA and CDR2 is YSLEER in the germline V gene. Using immunoSEQ multiplex PCR, the repertoire was profiled, and TCRdb retains in-frame clones only, with some absent. The sample has fewer than 70,000 clones, 94% seen once. The V and J genes are TRBV4-3 and TRBJ2-2; D call uncertain. Input material: blood. The receptor was derived from a man aged 25-45 years in good health. Here the CDR3 reads CASSQDKQQNTGELFF. For the CDR3, the DNA is TGCGCCAGCAGCCAAGATAAGCAGCAGAACACCGGGGAGCTGTTTTTT.